A single sample gave rise to the 24 T cell receptor beta chains below, sequenced in a study of cytomegalovirus exposure and HLA in healthy donors. Both 60 Vbeta primers and 13 Jbeta primers went into the PCR. TCRdb's copy holds only in-frame clones and misses some; the assay was immunoSEQ multiplex PCR. The sample carries some 150,000 clones, around three quarters recorded once. The sample consisted of PBMCs. The receptors come from a man in his forties or fifties in good health and CMV-seropositive.

This clone has a handful of counts. J is TRBJ2-3 and V is TRBV7-8; D call uncertain. V lost 4 bases and J 3 bases, leaving 8 bases between the germline ends. Germline V CDR1 and CDR2: SGHVS, FQNEAQ. This CDR3 has 13 amino acids. This CDR3 reads CASSWALTDTQYF. DNA for the CDR3: TGTGCCAGCAGCTGGGCCCTAACAGATACGCAGTATTTT.

With regard to this clone: This sample includes further DNA sequences coding for the same CDR3. The chain joins TRBV9 to TRBJ2-3, with 10 bases aligning to TRBD2. Germline-derived CDR1 and CDR2 are SGDLS and YYNGEE. CDR3 length: 15 amino acids. V trimming: 5 bases; J trimming: 3 bases; junction bases outside the gene matches: 6. The CDR3 is CASSLAGGGTDTQYF. CDR3 nucleotide sequence: TGTGCCAGCAGTTTAGCGGGAGGAGGTACAGATACGCAGTATTTT. Looking up the rest from reference TRBV9 and TRBJ2-3 gives the full variable domain: DSGVTQTPKHLITATGQRVTLRCSPRSGDLSVYWYQQSLDQGLQFLIQYYNGEERAKGNILERFSAQQFPDLHSELNLSSLELGDSALYFCASSLAGGGTDTQYFGPGTRLTVL.

This rearrangement joins TRBV6-1 to TRBJ1-5; the D is unclear. Germline-derived CDR1 and CDR2 are MNHNS and SASEGT. The CDR3 covers 13 residues. V was cut by 6 bases and J by 2 bases, with 8 bases left in between. CDR3 in amino acids: CASRLEGNQPQHF. In DNA, the CDR3 is TGTGCCAGCAGGTTAGAGGGCAATCAGCCCCAGCATTTT.

The V call is TRBV5-1, the J call TRBJ2-3, with 8 bases fitting TRBD1. The CDR3 runs to 13 residues. The trim removed 4 bases at V and 4 bases at J, leaving 2 bases unmatched. CDR1 and CDR2 from the germline V gene are SGHRS and YFSETQ. The CDR3 region is CASSVQGADTQYF. CDR3 coding DNA: TGCGCCAGCAGCGTACAGGGGGCAGATACGCAGTATTTT.

The chain is built from TRBV7-2 and TRBJ1-2, with TRBD1 matching 7 bases. The CDR3 runs 15 residues. Germline CDR1 reads SGHTA; CDR2 reads FQGNSA. V lost 1 base, J lost 0 bases, and 2 bases stayed unmatched. The CDR3 DNA follows: TGTGCCAGCAGCTTAGACAGGGGAGCTAACTATGGCTACACCTTC. It specifies CASSLDRGANYGYTF. Based on the CDR3 plus reference TRBV7-2 and TRBJ1-2, the full variable domain is GAGVSQSPSNKVTEKGKDVELRCDPISGHTALYWYRQSLGQGLEFLIYFQGNSAPDKSGLPSDRFSAERTGGSVSTLTIQRTQQEDSAVYLCASSLDRGANYGYTFGSGTRLTVV.

This sequence joins TRBV30 and TRBJ1-3; D is unclear. The V end was cut by 2 bases, the J end by 0 bases, with 11 bases between. Germline CDR1 reads GTSNPN; CDR2 reads SVGIG (reference sequence). The CDR3 runs to 15 residues. The CDR3 region has the DNA TGTGCCTGGAGTCTAGGCTACCGCTCTGGAAACACCATATATTTT. This codes for CAWSLGYRSGNTIYF.

This clone was seen more than once but under ten times. The gene calls are TRBV2 and TRBJ1-1; a possible D gene is TRBD1 (5 bases). The V gene's germline CDR1 is SNHLY and CDR2 FYNNEI. The CDR3 extends over 16 amino acids. V shed 1 base and J shed 4 bases, with 16 bases lying between them. CDR3 in amino acids: CASSEVSARAITEAFF. The CDR3 DNA sequence: TGTGCCAGCAGTGAAGTTTCGGCCAGGGCGATCACTGAAGCTTTCTTT.

V gene TRBV27 combines with J gene TRBJ2-1; weak D call: TRBD2 (6 bases). The germline gives CDR1 MNHEY, CDR2 SMNVEV (reference sequence). Between the trimmed V and J ends, which lost 2 bases and 4 bases, there was a span of 9 bases. The CDR3 runs 14 residues. DNA of the CDR3: TGTGCCAGCAGTTTAGGTGGGACTTACAATGAGCAGTTCTTC. It is translated as CASSLGGTYNEQFF.

The chain combines TRBV13 with TRBJ1-2, with D hard to call. V was cut by 2 bases and J by 3 bases, with 4 bases left in between. This CDR3 contains 12 residues. Germline V gene data show CDR1 as PRHDT and CDR2 as FYEKMQ (reference sequence). CDR3 residues: CASSLQDYGYTF. The CDR3 nucleotides read TGTGCCAGCAGCTTACAGGACTATGGCTACACCTTC.

The chain uses TRBV2 and TRBJ1-1; TRBD1 matches 7 bases. The length of the CDR3 is 14 residues. J lost 5 bases, V lost 2 bases, and 5 bases had no gene match. Per the germline V gene, CDR1 is SNHLY and CDR2 is FYNNEI. CDR3 residues: CASSEITGVTEAFF. The CDR3 DNA sequence: TGTGCCAGCAGTGAAATAACAGGGGTGACTGAAGCTTTCTTT.

The rearrangement links TRBV5-4 to TRBJ2-4; TRBD2 matches 13 bases. Germline CDR1 and CDR2: SGHNT and YYREEE (reference sequence). The CDR3 is 15 residues long. V lost 4 bases to trimming and J lost 8 bases; unmatched junction nucleotides: 6. The CDR3 protein is CASSEWTSGSDIQYF. In nucleotides, the CDR3 is TGTGCCAGCAGCGAGTGGACTAGCGGGAGCGACATTCAGTACTTC. Together with reference TRBV5-4 and TRBJ2-4, the CDR3 gives the full variable domain: ETGVTQSPTHLIKTRGQQVTLRCSSQSGHNTVSWYQQALGQGPQFIFQYYREEENGRGNFPPRFSGLQFPNYSSELNVNALELDDSALYLCASSEWTSGSDIQYFGAGTRLSVL.

The V and J genes are TRBV19 and TRBJ2-7; perhaps TRBD2 as D (5 bases). CDR1 is LNHDA, CDR2 SQIVND, per germline (reference sequence). There are 15 residues in the CDR3. V was cut by 4 bases and J by 3 bases, with 16 bases left in between. CDR3 region: CASSKPSGGGYEQYF. In DNA form, the CDR3 reads TGTGCCAGTAGTAAACCCTCGGGCGGAGGCTACGAGCAGTACTTC. The whole variable domain, filled in from reference TRBV19 and TRBJ2-7, reads DGGITQSPKYLFRKEGQNVTLSCEQNLNHDAMYWYRQDPGQGLRLIYYSQIVNDFQKGDIAEGYSVSREKKESFPLTVTSAQKNPTAFYLCASSKPSGGGYEQYFGPGTRLTVT.

The chain employs TRBV7-3 and TRBJ2-2; the match to TRBD1 covers 7 bases. The CDR3 is 14 amino acids. Germline CDR1 SGHTA, CDR2 FQGTGA. After removal of 5 bases from V and 1 base from J, the junction contained 1 base not matched to a gene. CDR3 nucleotides: TGTGCCAGCAGCCGGACAGGGAACACCGGGGAGCTGTTTTTT. Translated: CASSRTGNTGELFF.

This chain joins TRBV6-5 and TRBJ1-5; D possibly corresponds to TRBD1 (5 bases). This CDR3 is 14 amino acids long. Germline V lookup: CDR1 MNHEY, CDR2 SVGAGI. Trimming cost V 5 bases and J 5 bases, with 13 bases left between them. Here the CDR3 DNA reads TGTGCCAGCAGTGAAAGCGGGACCGATCAGCCCCAGCATTTT. Amino acids: CASSESGTDQPQHF.

This clone was found once. The genes are TRBV7-8 and TRBJ1-1, with 8 bases fitting TRBD1. The J segment lost 1 base and the V segment lost 2 bases, leaving 6 bases of the junction unmatched. Germline values: CDR1 SGHVS, CDR2 FQNEAQ. The CDR3 runs to 16 residues. The CDR3 region is CASSLFLTGANTEAFF. CDR3 nucleotides: TGTGCCAGCAGCTTATTTTTGACAGGGGCGAACACTGAAGCTTTCTTT.

The chain combines TRBV2 with TRBJ1-4; TRBD1 matches at 8 bases. CDR1 and CDR2 (germline): SNHLY, FYNNEI. V was clipped by 6 bases and J by 3 bases; unmatched bases: 3. The CDR3 loop spans 14 amino acids. CDR3 nucleotide sequence: TGTGCCAGCAGATACAGGGGGTCTAATGAAAAACTGTTTTTT. Protein product: CASRYRGSNEKLFF.

The chain is built from TRBV30 and TRBJ2-5; D is perhaps TRBD1 (6 bases). The germline CDR1 and CDR2 sequences are GTSNPN and SVGIG (reference sequence). The CDR3 is 14 amino acids. V was shortened by 2 bases and J by 6 bases, with 16 bases between the two germline ends. The CDR3 protein is CAWSPEGGWKTQYF. As DNA, the CDR3 is TGTGCCTGGAGTCCCGAAGGGGGTTGGAAGACCCAGTACTTC.

The rearrangement links TRBV6-5 to TRBJ1-1; unclear D gene. CDR3 length equals 12 residues. Trimming removed 6 bases at V and 1 base at J, with 6 bases between. The germline CDR1 and CDR2 sequences are MNHEY and SVGAGI. The CDR3 DNA reads as TGTGCCAGCAGCGAGAGGAACACTGAAGCTTTCTTT. This codes for CASSERNTEAFF.

The sample holds one count of this clone. This chain's CDR3 is CASRIAAGELFF. The CDR3 bases are TGTGCCAGCAGGATAGCGGCCGGGGAGCTGTTTTTT. The rearrangement joins TRBV7-2 to TRBJ2-2; D is perhaps TRBD2 (6 bases). V was clipped by 6 bases and J by 6 bases, with 8 bases between them. The germline V gene has CDR1 SGHTA and CDR2 FQGNSA. The CDR3 is 12 amino acids.

The V call is TRBV9, the J call TRBJ2-7, with TRBD1 identical over 9 bases. The V and J ends lost 4 bases and 4 bases, in that order; junction bases with no gene match: 9. This CDR3 is 15 amino acids long. Germline CDR1 reads SGDLS; CDR2 reads YYNGEE. CDR3: CASSSGQGGDYEQYF. As DNA, the CDR3 is TGTGCCAGCAGCTCGGGACAGGGAGGCGATTACGAGCAGTACTTC.

This clone was observed a handful of times. V usage is TRBV19 and J usage is TRBJ2-5; TRBD1 matches 9 bases. J was trimmed by 4 bases and V by 4 bases; bases with no gene match: 7. CDR3 length: 15 residues. Germline assignment: CDR1 LNHDA and CDR2 SQIVND (reference sequence). The CDR3 is CASSTGTGRGETQYF. The CDR3 DNA reads as TGTGCCAGTAGTACCGGGACAGGGAGGGGAGAGACCCAGTACTTC.

This clone was observed a single time. The V call is TRBV4-1, the J call TRBJ2-1; TRBD2 matches at 7 bases. From germline, CDR1 is MGHRA and CDR2 YSYEKL. The CDR3 contains 17 residues. Unmatched junction bases numbered 11, after V lost 1 base and J lost 5 bases. The CDR3 sequence is CASSQGTPGLRDNEQFF. DNA for the CDR3: TGCGCCAGCAGCCAAGGAACCCCGGGACTACGTGACAATGAGCAGTTCTTC.

The V call is TRBV29-1, the J call TRBJ1-4, with 8 bases lining up with TRBD1. Germline-derived CDR1 and CDR2 are SQVTM and ANQGSEA. The CDR3 sequence is 13 residues long. After removal of 4 bases from V and 11 bases from J, the junction contained 9 bases not matched to a gene. The CDR3 sequence is CSVGYQGQVKLFF. The DNA of the CDR3 is TGCAGCGTTGGATACCAGGGACAGGTTAAACTGTTTTTT.

This clone has just a few counts. This chain uses TRBV5-1 with TRBJ2-3; 8 bases are shared with TRBD2. Trimming at V came to 2 bases and at J to 5 bases, leaving 4 bases not matched to a gene. The length of the CDR3 is 14 residues. CDR1 SGHRS and CDR2 YFSETQ come from the germline V gene. CDR3 sequence: CASSLSGREDTQYF. The CDR3, as DNA: TGCGCCAGCAGCTTAAGCGGGAGAGAAGATACGCAGTATTTT.